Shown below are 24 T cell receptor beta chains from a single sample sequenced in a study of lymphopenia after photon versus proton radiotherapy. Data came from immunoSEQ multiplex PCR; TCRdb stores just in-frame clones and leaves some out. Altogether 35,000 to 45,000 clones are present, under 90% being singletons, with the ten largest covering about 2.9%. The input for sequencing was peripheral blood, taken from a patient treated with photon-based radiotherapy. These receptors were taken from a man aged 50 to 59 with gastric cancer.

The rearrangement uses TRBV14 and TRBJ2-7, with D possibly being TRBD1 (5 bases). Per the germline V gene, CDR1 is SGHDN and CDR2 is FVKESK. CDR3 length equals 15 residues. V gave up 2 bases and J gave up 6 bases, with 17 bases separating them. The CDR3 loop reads CASSQKYGRVSEQYF. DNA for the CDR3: TGTGCCAGCAGCCAAAAGTACGGCAGGGTTTCCGAGCAGTACTTC.

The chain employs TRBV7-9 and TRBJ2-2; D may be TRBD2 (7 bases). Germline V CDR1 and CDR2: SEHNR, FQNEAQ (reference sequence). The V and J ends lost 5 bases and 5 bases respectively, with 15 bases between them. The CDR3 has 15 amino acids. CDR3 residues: CASSPRGGATGELFF. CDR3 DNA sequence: TGTGCCAGCAGCCCCCGAGGGGGGGCGACCGGGGAGCTGTTTTTT.

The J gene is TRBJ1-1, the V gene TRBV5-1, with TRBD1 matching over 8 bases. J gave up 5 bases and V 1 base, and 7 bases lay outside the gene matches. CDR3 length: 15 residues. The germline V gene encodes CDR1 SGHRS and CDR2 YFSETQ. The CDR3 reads CASSLRTGSGTEAFF. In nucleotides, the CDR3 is TGCGCCAGCAGCTTGAGGACAGGGTCAGGGACTGAAGCTTTCTTT.

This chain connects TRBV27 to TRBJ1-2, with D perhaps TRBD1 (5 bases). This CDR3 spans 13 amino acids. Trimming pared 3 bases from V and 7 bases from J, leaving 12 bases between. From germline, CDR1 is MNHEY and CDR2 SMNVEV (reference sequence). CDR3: CASSLAGSGGYTF. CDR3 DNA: TGTGCCAGCAGTTTGGCAGGGTCGGGTGGCTACACCTTC.

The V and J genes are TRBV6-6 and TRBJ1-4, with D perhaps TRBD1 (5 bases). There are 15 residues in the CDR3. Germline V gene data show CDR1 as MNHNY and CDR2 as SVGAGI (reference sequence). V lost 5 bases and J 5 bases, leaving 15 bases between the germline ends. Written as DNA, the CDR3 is TGTGCCAGCAGTACTGAGTGGGGGGGGAATGAAAAACTGTTTTTT. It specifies CASSTEWGGNEKLFF.

CDR3 nucleotide sequence: TGTGCCAGCAGTTACAGGCGGTTCTCTGGAAACACCATATATTTT. Protein product: CASSYRRFSGNTIYF. This chain links TRBV6-5 with TRBJ1-3; D unclear. CDR3 length: 15 amino acids. Trimming took off 2 bases at V and 0 bases at J, with 8 bases between the two ends. Looked up from germline, CDR1 is MNHEY and CDR2 is SVGAGI.

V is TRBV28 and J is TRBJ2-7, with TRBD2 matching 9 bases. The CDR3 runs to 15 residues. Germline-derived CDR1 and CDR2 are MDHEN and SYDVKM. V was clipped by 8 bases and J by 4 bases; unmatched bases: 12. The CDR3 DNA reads TGTGCCAGCCTGGTTAGCGGGAGTGGGCCTTACGAGCAGTACTTC. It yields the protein CASLVSGSGPYEQYF. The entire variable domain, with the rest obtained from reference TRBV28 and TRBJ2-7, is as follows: DVKVTQSSRYLVKRTGEKVFLECVQDMDHENMFWYRQDPGLGLRLIYFSYDVKMKEKGDIPEGYSVSREKKERFSLILESASTNQTSMYLCASLVSGSGPYEQYFGPGTRLTVT.

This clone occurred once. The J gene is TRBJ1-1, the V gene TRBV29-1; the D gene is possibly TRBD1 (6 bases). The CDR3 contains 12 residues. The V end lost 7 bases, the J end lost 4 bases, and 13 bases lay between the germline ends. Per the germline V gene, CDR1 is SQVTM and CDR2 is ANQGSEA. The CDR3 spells CSAITGTTEAFF. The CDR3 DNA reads TGCAGCGCAATCACAGGGACCACTGAAGCTTTCTTT.

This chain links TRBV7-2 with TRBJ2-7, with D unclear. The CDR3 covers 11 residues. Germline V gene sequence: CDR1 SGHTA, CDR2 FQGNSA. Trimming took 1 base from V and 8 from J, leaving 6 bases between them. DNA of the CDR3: TGTGCCAGCAGCTTAGTCGGACAGCAGTACTTC. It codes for CASSLVGQQYF. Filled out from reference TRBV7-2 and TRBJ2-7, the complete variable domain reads GAGVSQSPSNKVTEKGKDVELRCDPISGHTALYWYRQSLGQGLEFLIYFQGNSAPDKSGLPSDRFSAERTGGSVSTLTIQRTQQEDSAVYLCASSLVGQQYFGPGTRLTVT.

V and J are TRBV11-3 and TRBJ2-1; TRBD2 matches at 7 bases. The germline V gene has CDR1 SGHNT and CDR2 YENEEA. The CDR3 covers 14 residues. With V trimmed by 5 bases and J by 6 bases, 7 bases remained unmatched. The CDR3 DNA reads TGTGCCAGCAGCGACGAGGGAGGGTCCAATGAGCAGTTCTTC. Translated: CASSDEGGSNEQFF.

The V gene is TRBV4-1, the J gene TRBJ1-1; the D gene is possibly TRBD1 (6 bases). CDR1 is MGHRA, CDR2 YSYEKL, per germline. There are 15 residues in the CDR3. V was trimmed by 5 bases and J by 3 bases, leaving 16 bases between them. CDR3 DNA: TGCGCCAGCAGCTCACCCACCGCAGGGGACACTGAAGCTTTCTTT. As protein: CASSSPTAGDTEAFF.

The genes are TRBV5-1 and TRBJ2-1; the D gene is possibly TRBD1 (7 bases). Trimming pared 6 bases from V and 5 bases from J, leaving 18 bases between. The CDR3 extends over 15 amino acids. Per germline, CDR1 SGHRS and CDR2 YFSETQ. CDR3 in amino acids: CASKRGGGTDNEQFF. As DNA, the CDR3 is TGCGCCAGCAAGCGAGGGGGCGGGACTGACAATGAGCAGTTCTTC.

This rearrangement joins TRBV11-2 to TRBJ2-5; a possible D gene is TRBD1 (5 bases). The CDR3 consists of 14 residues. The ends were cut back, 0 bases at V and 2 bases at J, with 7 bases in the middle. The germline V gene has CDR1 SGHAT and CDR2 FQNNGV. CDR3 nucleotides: TGTGCCAGCAGCTTAGATAGGGGTCAAGAGACCCAGTACTTC. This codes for CASSLDRGQETQYF.

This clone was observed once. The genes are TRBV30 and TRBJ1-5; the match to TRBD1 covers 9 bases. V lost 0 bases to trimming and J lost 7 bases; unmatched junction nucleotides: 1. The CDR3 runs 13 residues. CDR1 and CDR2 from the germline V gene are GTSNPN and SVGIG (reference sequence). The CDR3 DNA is TGTGCCTGGAGTGTGGGACAGGGCCAGCCCCAGCATTTT. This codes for CAWSVGQGQPQHF.

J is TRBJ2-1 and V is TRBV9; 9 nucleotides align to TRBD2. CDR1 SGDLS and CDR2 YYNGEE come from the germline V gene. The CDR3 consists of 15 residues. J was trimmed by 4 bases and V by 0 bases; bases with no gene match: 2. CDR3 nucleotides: TGTGCCAGCAGCGTAGGACTAGCGGCTTACAATGAGCAGTTCTTC. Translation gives CASSVGLAAYNEQFF.

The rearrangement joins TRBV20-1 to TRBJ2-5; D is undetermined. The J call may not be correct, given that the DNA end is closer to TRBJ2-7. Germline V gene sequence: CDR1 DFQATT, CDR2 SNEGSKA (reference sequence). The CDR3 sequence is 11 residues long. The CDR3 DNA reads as TGCAGTGCTAGAGATTTAAGCGAGCAGTACTTC. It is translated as CSARDLSEQYF.

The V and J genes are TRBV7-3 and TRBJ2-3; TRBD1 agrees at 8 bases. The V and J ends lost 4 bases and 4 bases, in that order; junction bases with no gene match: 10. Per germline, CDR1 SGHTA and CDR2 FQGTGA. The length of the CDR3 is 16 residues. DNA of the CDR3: TGTGCCAGCAGCTCGCAGGGGGCAGGGGGCCCAGATACGCAGTATTTT. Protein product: CASSSQGAGGPDTQYF.

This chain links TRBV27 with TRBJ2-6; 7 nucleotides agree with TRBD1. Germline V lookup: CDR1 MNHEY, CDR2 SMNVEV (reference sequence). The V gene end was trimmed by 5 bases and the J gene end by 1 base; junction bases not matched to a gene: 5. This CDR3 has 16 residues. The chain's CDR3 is CASSRKQGSGANVLTF. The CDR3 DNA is TGTGCCAGCAGTCGGAAACAGGGGTCTGGGGCCAACGTCCTGACTTTC.

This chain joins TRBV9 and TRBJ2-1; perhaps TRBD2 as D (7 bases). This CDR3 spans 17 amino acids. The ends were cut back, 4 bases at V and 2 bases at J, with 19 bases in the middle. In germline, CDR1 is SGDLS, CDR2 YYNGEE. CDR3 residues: CASSPFAGAAPYNEQFF. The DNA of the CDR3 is TGTGCCAGCAGCCCCTTCGCGGGGGCGGCCCCCTACAATGAGCAGTTCTTC.

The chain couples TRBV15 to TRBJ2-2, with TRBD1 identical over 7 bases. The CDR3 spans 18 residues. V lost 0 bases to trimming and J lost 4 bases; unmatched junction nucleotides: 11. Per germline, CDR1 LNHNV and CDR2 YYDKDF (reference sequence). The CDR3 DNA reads TGTGCCACCAGCAGAGATATTTGGGGACAGAGGAGCACCGGGGAGCTGTTTTTT. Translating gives CATSRDIWGQRSTGELFF.

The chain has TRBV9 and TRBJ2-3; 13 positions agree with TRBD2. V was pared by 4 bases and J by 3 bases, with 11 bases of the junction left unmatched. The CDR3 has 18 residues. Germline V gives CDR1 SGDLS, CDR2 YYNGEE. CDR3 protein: CASSSNPGTSGKTDTQYF. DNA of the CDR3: TGTGCCAGCAGCTCTAACCCCGGGACTAGCGGGAAGACAGATACGCAGTATTTT.

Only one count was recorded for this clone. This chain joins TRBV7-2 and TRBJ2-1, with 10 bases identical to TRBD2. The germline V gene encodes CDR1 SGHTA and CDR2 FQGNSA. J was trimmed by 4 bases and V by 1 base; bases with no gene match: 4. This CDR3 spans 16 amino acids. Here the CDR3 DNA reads TGTGCCAGCAGCTTAGGTCCACTAGCGGGGTACAATGAGCAGTTCTTC. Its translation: CASSLGPLAGYNEQFF.

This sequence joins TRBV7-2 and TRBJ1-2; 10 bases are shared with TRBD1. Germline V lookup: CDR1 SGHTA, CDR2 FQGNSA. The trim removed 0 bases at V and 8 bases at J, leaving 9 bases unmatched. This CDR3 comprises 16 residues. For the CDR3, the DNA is TGTGCCAGCAGCTTAGCCTCCCGGACAGGGGGGGAGGGCTACACCTTC. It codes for CASSLASRTGGEGYTF.

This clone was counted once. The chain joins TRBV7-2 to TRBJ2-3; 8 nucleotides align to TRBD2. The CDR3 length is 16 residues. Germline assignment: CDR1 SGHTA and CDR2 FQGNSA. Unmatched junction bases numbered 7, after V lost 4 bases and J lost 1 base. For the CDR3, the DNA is TGTGCCAGCAGCTCCGGGGGGGTTAGAGGCACAGATACGCAGTATTTT. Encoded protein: CASSSGGVRGTDTQYF.